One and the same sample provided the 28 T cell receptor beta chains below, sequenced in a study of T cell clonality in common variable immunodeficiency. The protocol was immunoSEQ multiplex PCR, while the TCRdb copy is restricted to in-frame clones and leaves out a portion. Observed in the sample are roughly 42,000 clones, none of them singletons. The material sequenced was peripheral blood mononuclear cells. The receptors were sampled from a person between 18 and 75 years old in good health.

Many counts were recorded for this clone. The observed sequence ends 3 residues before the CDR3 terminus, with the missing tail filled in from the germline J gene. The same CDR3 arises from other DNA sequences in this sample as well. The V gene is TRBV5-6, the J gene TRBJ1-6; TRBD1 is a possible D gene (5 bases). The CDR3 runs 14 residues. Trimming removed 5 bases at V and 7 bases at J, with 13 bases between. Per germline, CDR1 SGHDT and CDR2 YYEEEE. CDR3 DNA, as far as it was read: TGTGCCAGCAGTCTTCTGGGGGGAAATTCACCC. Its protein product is CASSLLGGNSP. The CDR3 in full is CASSLLGGNSPLHF.

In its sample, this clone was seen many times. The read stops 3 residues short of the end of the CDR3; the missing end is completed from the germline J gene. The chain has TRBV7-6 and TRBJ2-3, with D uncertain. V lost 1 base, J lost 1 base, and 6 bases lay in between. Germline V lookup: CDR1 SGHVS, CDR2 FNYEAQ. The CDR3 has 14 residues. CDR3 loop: CASSLEQRTDTQYF. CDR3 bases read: TGTGCCAGCAGCTTAGAACAACGCACAGATACG.

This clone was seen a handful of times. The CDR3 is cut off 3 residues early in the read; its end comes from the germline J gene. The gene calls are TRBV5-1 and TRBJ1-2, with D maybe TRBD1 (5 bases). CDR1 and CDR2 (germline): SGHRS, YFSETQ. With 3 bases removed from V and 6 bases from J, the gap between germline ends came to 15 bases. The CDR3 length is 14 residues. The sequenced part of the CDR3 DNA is TGCGCCAGCAGCTCCAACGGGGGTGCGAATGGC. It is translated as CASSSNGGANG. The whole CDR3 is CASSSNGGANGYTF.

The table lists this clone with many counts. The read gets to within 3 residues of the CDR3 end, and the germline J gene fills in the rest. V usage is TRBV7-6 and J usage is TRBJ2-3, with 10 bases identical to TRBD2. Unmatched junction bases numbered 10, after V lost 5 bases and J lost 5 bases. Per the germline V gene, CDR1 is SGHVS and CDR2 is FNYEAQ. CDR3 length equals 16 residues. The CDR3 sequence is CASSKSLAGEKDTQYF. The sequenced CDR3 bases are TGTGCCAGCAGCAAAAGCCTAGCGGGAGAAAAAGATACG.

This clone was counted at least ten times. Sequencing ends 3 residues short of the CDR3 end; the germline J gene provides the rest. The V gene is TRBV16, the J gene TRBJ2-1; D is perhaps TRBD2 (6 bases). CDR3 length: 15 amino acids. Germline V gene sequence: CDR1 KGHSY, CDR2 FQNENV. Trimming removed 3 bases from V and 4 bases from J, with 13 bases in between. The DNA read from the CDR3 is TGTGCCAGCAGCCAGGAGGGGACTGAATACAATGAG. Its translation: CASSQEGTEYNE. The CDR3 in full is CASSQEGTEYNEQFF.

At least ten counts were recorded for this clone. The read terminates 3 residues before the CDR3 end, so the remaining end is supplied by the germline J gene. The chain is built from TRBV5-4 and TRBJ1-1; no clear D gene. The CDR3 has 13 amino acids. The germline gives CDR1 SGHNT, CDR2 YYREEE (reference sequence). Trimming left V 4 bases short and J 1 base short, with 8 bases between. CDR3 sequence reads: CASSSPGNTEAFF. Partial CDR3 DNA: TGTGCCAGCAGCAGCCCAGGGAACACTGAA. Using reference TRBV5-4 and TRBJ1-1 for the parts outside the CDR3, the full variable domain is ETGVTQSPTHLIKTRGQQVTLRCSSQSGHNTVSWYQQALGQGPQFIFQYYREEENGRGNFPPRFSGLQFPNYSSELNVNALELDDSALYLCASSSPGNTEAFFGQGTRLTVV.

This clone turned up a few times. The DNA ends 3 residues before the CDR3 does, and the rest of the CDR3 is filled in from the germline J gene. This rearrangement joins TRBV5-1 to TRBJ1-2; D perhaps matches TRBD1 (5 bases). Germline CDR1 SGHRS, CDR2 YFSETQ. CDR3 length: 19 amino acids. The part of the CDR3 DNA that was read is TGCGCCAGCAGCTTTTCCGGGACTAGCGGGAGGGCCGATAGTAACATC. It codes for CASSFSGTSGRADSNI. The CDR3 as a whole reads CASSFSGTSGRADSNIYTF.

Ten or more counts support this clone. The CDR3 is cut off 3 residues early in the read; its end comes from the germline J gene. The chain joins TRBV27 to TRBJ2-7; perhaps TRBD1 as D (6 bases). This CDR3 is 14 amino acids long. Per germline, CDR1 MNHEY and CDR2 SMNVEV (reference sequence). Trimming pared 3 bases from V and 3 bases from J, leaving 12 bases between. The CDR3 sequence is CASSLGTGRYEQYF. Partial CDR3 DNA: TGTGCCAGCAGTTTGGGAACAGGGCGCTACGAG.

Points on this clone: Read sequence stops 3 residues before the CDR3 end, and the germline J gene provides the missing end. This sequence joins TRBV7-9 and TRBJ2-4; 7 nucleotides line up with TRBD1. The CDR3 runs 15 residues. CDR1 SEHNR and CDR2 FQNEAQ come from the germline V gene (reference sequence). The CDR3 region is CASSPATGTNYGQYF. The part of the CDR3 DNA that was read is TGTGCCAGCAGCCCCGCGACAGGGACCAACTATGGT.

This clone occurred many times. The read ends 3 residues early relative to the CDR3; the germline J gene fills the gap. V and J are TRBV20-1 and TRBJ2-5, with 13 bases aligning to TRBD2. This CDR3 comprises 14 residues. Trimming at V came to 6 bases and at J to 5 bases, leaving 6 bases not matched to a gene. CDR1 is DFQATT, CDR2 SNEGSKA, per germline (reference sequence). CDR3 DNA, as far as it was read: TGCAGTGCGGAACTAGCGGGAGGGTTGGAGACC. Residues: CSAELAGGLET. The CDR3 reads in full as CSAELAGGLETQYF.

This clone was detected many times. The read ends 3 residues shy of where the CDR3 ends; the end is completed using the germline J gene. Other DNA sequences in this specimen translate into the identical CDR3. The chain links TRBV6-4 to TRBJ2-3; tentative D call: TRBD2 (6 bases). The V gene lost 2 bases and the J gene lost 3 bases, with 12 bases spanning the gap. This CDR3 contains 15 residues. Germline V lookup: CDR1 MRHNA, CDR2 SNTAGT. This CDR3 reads CASSDGGGETDTQYF. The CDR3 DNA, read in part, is TGTGCCAGCAGTGACGGCGGAGGGGAGACAGATACG.

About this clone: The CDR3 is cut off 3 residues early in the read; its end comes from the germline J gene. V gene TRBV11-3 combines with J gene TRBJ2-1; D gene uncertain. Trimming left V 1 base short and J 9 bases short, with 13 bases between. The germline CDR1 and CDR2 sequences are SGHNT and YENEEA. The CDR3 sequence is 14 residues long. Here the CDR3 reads CASSLGDLGSEQFF. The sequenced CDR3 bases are TGTGCCAGCAGCTTAGGTGATCTAGGTAGTGAG.

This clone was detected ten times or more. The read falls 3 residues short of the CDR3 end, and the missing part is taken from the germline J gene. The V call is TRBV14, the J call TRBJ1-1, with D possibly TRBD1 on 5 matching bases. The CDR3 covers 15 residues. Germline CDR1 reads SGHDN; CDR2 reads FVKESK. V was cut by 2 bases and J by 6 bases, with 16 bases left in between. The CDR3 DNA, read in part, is TGTGCCAGCAGCCAATCCATGGGGCCCAGAGCTGAA. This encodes CASSQSMGPRAE. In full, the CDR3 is CASSQSMGPRAEAFF.

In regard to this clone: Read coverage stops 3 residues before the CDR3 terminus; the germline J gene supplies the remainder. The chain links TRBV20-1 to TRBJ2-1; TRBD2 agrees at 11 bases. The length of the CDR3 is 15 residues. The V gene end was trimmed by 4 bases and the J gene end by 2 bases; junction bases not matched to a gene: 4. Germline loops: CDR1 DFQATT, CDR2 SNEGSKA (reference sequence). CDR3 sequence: CSATDSGGAYNEQFF. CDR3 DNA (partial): TGCAGTGCTACGGATAGCGGGGGGGCCTACAATGAG.

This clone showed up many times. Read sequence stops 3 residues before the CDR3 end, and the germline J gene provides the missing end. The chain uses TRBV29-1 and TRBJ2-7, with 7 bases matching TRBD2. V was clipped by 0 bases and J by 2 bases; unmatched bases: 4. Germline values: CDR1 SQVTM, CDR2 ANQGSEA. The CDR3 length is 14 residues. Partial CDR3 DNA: TGCAGCGTTGAAGAGGCGGGGGTAGCCTACGAG. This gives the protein CSVEEAGVAYE. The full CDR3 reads CSVEEAGVAYEQYF.

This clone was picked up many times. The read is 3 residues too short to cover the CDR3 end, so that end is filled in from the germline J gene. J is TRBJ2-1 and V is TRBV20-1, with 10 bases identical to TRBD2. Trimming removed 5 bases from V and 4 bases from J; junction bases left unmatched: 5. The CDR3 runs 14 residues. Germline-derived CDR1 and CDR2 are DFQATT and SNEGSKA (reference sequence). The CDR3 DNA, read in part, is TGCAGTGCTCCCCTAGCGGGGGCTTACAATGAG. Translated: CSAPLAGAYNE. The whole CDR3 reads CSAPLAGAYNEQFF.

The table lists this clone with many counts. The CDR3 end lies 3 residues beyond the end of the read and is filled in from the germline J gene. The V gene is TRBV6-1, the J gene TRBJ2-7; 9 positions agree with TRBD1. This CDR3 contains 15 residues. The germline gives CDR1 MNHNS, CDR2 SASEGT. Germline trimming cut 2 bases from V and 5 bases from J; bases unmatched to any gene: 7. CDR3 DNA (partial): TGTGCCAGCAGTGAAAGGGACAGGGCCGCAGACGAG. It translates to CASSERDRAADE. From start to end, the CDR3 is CASSERDRAADEQYF.

The chain's CDR3 is CASRGDNSYEQYF. CDR3 DNA, as far as it was read: TGTGCCAGCAGAGGGGACAACTCCTACGAG. V gene TRBV2 combines with J gene TRBJ2-7; possibly TRBD1 for D (6 bases). The read halts 3 residues ahead of the CDR3 end, with the missing end drawn from the germline J gene. This CDR3 contains 13 residues. The V end was cut by 6 bases, the J end by 0 bases, with 9 bases between. Germline V gives CDR1 SNHLY, CDR2 FYNNEI.

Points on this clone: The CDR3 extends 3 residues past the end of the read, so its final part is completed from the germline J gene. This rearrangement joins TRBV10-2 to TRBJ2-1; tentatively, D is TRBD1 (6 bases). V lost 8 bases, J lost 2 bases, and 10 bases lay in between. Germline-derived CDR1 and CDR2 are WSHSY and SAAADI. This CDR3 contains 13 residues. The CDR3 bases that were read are TGCGCCAGCTCGGACAGCCCCTACAATGAG. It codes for CASSDSPYNE. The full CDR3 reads CASSDSPYNEQFF.

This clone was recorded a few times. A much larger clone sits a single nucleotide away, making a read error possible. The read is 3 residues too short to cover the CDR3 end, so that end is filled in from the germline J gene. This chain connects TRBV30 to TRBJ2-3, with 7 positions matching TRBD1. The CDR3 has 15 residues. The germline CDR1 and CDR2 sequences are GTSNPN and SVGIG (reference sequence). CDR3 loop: CAWSGGQRSNQPQYF. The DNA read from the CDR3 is TGTGCCTGGAGTGGGGGACAGCGAAGCAATCAGCCG. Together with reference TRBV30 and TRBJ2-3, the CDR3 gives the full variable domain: SQTIHQWPATLVQPVGSPLSLECTVEGTSNPNLYWYRQAAGRGLQLLFYSVGIGQISSEVPQNLSASRPQDRQFILSSKKLLLSDSGFYLCAWSGGQRSNQPQYFGPGTRLTVL.

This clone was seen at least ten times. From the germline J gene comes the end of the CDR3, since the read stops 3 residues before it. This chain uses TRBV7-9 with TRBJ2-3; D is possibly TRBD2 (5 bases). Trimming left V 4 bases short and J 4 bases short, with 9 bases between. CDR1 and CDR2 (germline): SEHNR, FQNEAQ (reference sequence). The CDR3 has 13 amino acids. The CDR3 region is CASSSLGADTQYF. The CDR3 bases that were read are TGTGCCAGCAGCTCCCTCGGGGCAGATACG.

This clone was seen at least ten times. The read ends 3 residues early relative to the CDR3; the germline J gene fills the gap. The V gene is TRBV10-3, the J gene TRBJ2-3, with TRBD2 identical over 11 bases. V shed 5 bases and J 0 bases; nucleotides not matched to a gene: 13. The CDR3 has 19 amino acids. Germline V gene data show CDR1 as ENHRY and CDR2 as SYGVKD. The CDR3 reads CAISTTSSGRYTSTDTQYF. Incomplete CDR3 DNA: TGTGCCATCAGTACAACCTCTAGCGGGAGGTACACTAGCACAGATACG.

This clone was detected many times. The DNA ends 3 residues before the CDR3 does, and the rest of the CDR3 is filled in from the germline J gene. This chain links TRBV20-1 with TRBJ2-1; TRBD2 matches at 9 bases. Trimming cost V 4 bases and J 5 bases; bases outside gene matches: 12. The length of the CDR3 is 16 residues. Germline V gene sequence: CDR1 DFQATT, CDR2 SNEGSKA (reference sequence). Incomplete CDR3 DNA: TGCAGTGCTAATTCAATAGCGGGGGAACGAGACAATGAG. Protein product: CSANSIAGERDNE. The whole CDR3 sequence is CSANSIAGERDNEQFF.

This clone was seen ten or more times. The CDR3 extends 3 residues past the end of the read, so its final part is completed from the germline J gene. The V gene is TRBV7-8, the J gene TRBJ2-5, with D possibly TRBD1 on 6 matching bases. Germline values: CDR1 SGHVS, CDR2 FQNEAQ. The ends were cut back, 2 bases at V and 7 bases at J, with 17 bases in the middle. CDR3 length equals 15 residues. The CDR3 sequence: CASSLIQGRSGTQYF. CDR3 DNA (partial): TGTGCCAGCAGCTTAATACAGGGAAGGTCGGGGACC.

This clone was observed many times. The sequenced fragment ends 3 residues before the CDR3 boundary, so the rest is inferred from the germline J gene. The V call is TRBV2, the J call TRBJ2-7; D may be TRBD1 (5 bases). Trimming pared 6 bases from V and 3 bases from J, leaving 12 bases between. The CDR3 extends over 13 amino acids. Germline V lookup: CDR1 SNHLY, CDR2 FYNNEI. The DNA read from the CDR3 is TGTGCCAGCAGCTTTGGACACAACTACGAG. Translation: CASSFGHNYE. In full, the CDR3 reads CASSFGHNYEQYF. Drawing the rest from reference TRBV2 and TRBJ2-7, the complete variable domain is EPEVTQTPSHQVTQMGQEVILRCVPISNHLYFYWYRQILGQKVEFLVSFYNNEISEKSEIFDDQFSVERPDGSNFTLKIRSTKLEDSAMYFCASSFGHNYEQYFGPGTRLTVT.

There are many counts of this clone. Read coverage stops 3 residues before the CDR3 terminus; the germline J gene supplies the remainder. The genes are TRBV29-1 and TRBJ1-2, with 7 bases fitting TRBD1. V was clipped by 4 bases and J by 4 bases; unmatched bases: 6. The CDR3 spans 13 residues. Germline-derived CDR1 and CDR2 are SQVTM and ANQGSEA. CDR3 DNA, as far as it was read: TGCAGCGTTGCCGGGACAGAAGGCTATGGC. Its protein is CSVAGTEGYG. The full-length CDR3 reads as CSVAGTEGYGYTF.

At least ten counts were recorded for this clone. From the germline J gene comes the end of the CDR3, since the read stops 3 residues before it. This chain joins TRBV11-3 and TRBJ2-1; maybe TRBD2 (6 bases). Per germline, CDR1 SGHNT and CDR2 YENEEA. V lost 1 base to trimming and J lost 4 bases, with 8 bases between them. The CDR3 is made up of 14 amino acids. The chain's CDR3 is CASSLAGEYNEQFF. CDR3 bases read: TGTGCCAGCAGCTTAGCGGGGGAGTACAATGAG.

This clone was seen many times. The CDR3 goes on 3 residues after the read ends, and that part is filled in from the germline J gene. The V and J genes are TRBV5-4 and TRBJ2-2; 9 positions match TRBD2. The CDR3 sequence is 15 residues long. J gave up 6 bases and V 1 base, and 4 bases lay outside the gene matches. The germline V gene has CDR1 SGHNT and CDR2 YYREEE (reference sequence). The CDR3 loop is CASSLTAGGSGELFF. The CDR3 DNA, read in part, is TGTGCCAGCAGCTTGACAGCGGGGGGTTCCGGGGAG.